One and the same sample provided the 9 T cell receptor beta chains below, sequenced in a study of blood T cell repertoires in COVID-19. Only in-frame clones appear in the TCRdb table, and some are missing; sequencing was by immunoSEQ multiplex PCR. The data show 250,000 to 300,000 clones, 86% seen once. Sequences were obtained from peripheral blood. The receptors were sampled from a woman in her 30s with active or convalescent COVID-19.

The chain is built from TRBV11-2 and TRBJ2-7, with TRBD1 matching over 11 bases. Germline CDR1 reads SGHAT; CDR2 reads FQNNGV. There are 17 residues in the CDR3. Trimming at V came to 1 base and at J to 3 bases, leaving 8 bases not matched to a gene. Here the CDR3 reads CASSLGGTGGPNYEQYF. CDR3 sequence (DNA): TGTGCCAGCAGCTTAGGCGGGACAGGGGGACCAAACTACGAGCAGTACTTC. Using reference TRBV11-2 and TRBJ2-7 for the parts outside the CDR3, the full variable domain is EAGVAQSPRYKIIEKRQSVAFWCNPISGHATLYWYQQILGQGPKLLIQFQNNGVVDDSQLPKDRFSAERLKGVDSTLKIQPAKLEDSAVYLCASSLGGTGGPNYEQYFGPGTRLTVT.

This rearrangement joins TRBV27 to TRBJ2-7, with a weak D call TRBD2 (5 bases). This CDR3 contains 13 residues. The germline V gene has CDR1 MNHEY and CDR2 SMNVEV (reference sequence). Deletions cut 4 bases from V and 4 bases from J, with 11 bases between. CDR3 nucleotides: TGTGCCAGCAGTTCCCTCGGACTTTACGAGCAGTACTTC. Translation: CASSSLGLYEQYF.

The rearrangement links TRBV19 to TRBJ1-1; D may be TRBD1 (6 bases). The CDR3 contains 14 residues. V was clipped by 7 bases and J by 11 bases, with 23 bases between them. Per germline, CDR1 LNHDA and CDR2 SQIVND (reference sequence). The CDR3 sequence is CASTVNGDISRAFF. The CDR3 nucleotides are TGTGCCAGTACGGTGAATGGGGACATATCAAGGGCTTTCTTT.

The gene calls are TRBV5-4 and TRBJ2-5; 7 nucleotides match TRBD1. From germline, CDR1 is SGHNT and CDR2 YYREEE (reference sequence). Trimming cost V 1 base and J 0 bases; bases outside gene matches: 12. The CDR3 totals 18 residues. The CDR3 bases are TGTGCCAGCAGCTTGAGTCCCCGACAGGGTGGGAACCAAGAGACCCAGTACTTC. The encoded protein is CASSLSPRQGGNQETQYF.

V usage is TRBV7-2 and J usage is TRBJ2-7; D is ambiguous. Germline lookup yields CDR1 SGHTA and CDR2 FQGNSA. CDR3 length: 14 residues. Trimming removed 2 bases from V and 0 bases from J, with 8 bases in between. Here the CDR3 DNA reads TGTGCCAGCAGCTTAATGGTGAGCTCCTACGAGCAGTACTTC. It encodes CASSLMVSSYEQYF.

The chain employs TRBV15 and TRBJ1-4, with D perhaps TRBD1 (5 bases). CDR1 is LNHNV and CDR2 is YYDKDF in the germline V gene (reference sequence). The length of the CDR3 is 13 residues. V was pared by 0 bases and J by 14 bases, with 13 bases between. The chain's CDR3 is CATSRDRGDKLFF. The CDR3 DNA reads as TGTGCCACCAGCAGAGATCGGGGGGATAAGCTGTTTTTT.

V gene TRBV7-8 combines with J gene TRBJ1-4; 8 bases match TRBD1. In germline, CDR1 is SGHVS, CDR2 FQNEAQ. This CDR3 has 14 amino acids. Trimming removed 3 bases from V and 5 bases from J; junction bases left unmatched: 2. CDR3 amino acids: CASSFRQGNEKLFF. As DNA, the CDR3 is TGTGCCAGCAGCTTCAGACAGGGGAATGAAAAACTGTTTTTT.

The chain joins TRBV5-6 to TRBJ1-3, with TRBD1 as a possible D gene (6 bases). The CDR3 extends over 15 amino acids. In germline, CDR1 is SGHDT, CDR2 YYEEEE. V was shortened by 0 bases and J by 4 bases, with 11 bases between the two germline ends. CDR3 nucleotides: TGTGCCAGCAGCTTGGGTCTGGGGGCCGGAAACACCATATATTTT. Translated, it gives CASSLGLGAGNTIYF.

The rearrangement joins TRBV7-3 to TRBJ2-2; TRBD2 matches 14 bases. CDR1 is SGHTA and CDR2 is FQGTGA in the germline V gene. J lost 8 bases, V lost 5 bases, and 10 bases had no gene match. The CDR3 extends over 17 amino acids. CDR3 DNA: TGTGCCAGCAGCGGGACTAGCGGGGGCCTAACATCTGGGGAGCTGTTTTTT. Translating it yields CASSGTSGGLTSGELFF.